This passage covers 18 T cell receptor beta chains from one sample sequenced in a study of OX40 agonist ivuxolimab in advanced cancers. Data came from immunoSEQ multiplex PCR; TCRdb stores just in-frame clones and leaves some out. The data hold under 30,000 clones, with about nine tenths observed a single time. Sequences were derived from CD4+ or CD8+ T cells sorted from blood, sampled in a trial of the OX40 agonist ivuxolimab. The origin of the receptors is an adult with an advanced solid tumor such as melanoma, head and neck, liver or kidney cancer.

This chain connects TRBV2 to TRBJ2-6; D unclear. V lost 3 bases to trimming and J lost 5 bases, with 20 bases between them. In germline, CDR1 is SNHLY, CDR2 FYNNEI. The CDR3 is 18 amino acids. The CDR3, as DNA: TGTGCCAGCAGTGAGCTTACAGAGAAACTGGGTCGGGCCAACGTCCTGACTTTC. Its translation: CASSELTEKLGRANVLTF.

The chain has TRBV5-6 and TRBJ1-5; 8 bases line up with TRBD1. Germline values: CDR1 SGHDT, CDR2 YYEEEE. The CDR3 extends over 15 amino acids. V lost 1 base to trimming and J lost 8 bases; unmatched junction nucleotides: 8. The CDR3 is CASSLMAGGWKPQHF. CDR3 DNA sequence: TGTGCCAGCAGCTTGATGGCAGGGGGCTGGAAGCCCCAGCATTTT.

This sequence joins TRBV7-2 and TRBJ2-1; 8 positions agree with TRBD2. V lost 5 bases and J lost 0; bases outside the gene matches: 15. The germline V gene has CDR1 SGHTA and CDR2 FQGNSA. The CDR3 is made up of 19 amino acids. The CDR3 here is CASSPPRAGGYRSYNEQFF. CDR3 bases: TGTGCCAGCAGCCCCCCCCGGGCGGGAGGCTATCGCTCCTACAATGAGCAGTTCTTC.

This clone appeared once. The rearrangement uses TRBV5-1 and TRBJ1-4, with 12 positions matching TRBD1. The V gene end was trimmed by 3 bases and the J gene end by 3 bases; junction bases not matched to a gene: 15. This CDR3 contains 20 residues. CDR1 is SGHRS, CDR2 YFSETQ, per germline. CDR3 in amino acids: CASSSRHRPGQGAANEKLFF. CDR3 in DNA: TGCGCCAGCAGCTCGAGACACCGACCGGGACAGGGGGCGGCTAATGAAAAACTGTTTTTT.

Written as DNA, the CDR3 is TGTGCCAGTCCCCAGACAGGGCTTTACGAGCAGTACTTC. This gives the protein CASPQTGLYEQYF. This rearrangement joins TRBV19 to TRBJ2-5; 7 bases fit TRBD1. The end of the DNA aligns better with TRBJ2-7, so the J call may be wrong. The germline V gene encodes CDR1 LNHDA and CDR2 SQIVND (reference sequence). There are 13 residues in the CDR3.

This chain uses TRBV30 with TRBJ2-2; D remains unclear. The CDR3 loop spans 14 amino acids. CDR1 is GTSNPN, CDR2 SVGIG, per germline (reference sequence). V lost 1 base and J lost 4, with 10 bases in between. For the CDR3, the DNA is TGTGCCTGGAGTGGTCAGCCATCCACCGGGGAGCTGTTTTTT. Translating gives CAWSGQPSTGELFF. The whole variable domain, remainder taken from reference TRBV30 and TRBJ2-2, is SQTIHQWPATLVQPVGSPLSLECTVEGTSNPNLYWYRQAAGRGLQLLFYSVGIGQISSEVPQNLSASRPQDRQFILSSKKLLLSDSGFYLCAWSGQPSTGELFFGEGSRLTVL.

This rearrangement joins TRBV6-6 to TRBJ2-7; either TRBD1 or TRBD2 may supply D (5 bases each). The CDR3 has 15 amino acids. Per the germline V gene, CDR1 is MNHNY and CDR2 is SVGAGI (reference sequence). Trimming pared 6 bases from V and 1 base from J, leaving 16 bases between. Here the CDR3 reads CASRPGPLLSYEQYF. CDR3 nucleotide sequence: TGTGCCAGCAGACCGGGGCCACTCTTATCCTACGAGCAGTACTTC.

In DNA form, the CDR3 reads TGTGCCGCTCAAGGGGGGGACAATGAGCAGTTCTTC. Its translation: CAAQGGDNEQFF. V is TRBV6-5 and J is TRBJ2-1; tentatively, D is TRBD2 (7 bases). The CDR3 length is 12 residues. Germline V CDR1 and CDR2: MNHEY, SVGAGI. V was cut by 11 bases and J by 5 bases, with 13 bases left in between.

J is TRBJ2-3 and V is TRBV9; 10 positions agree with TRBD1. The CDR3 extends over 15 amino acids. CDR1 SGDLS and CDR2 YYNGEE come from the germline V gene. V was pared by 3 bases and J by 4 bases, with 5 bases of the junction left unmatched. The DNA of the CDR3 is TGTGCCAGCAGCGCCTCCGGGACAGGGGCAGATACGCAGTATTTT. It is translated as CASSASGTGADTQYF.

V is TRBV5-1 and J is TRBJ2-1, with 13 bases lining up with TRBD2. The CDR3 contains 15 residues. From germline, CDR1 is SGHRS and CDR2 YFSETQ. V was pared by 4 bases and J by 6 bases, with 4 bases of the junction left unmatched. The CDR3 loop reads CASSPLAGGPNEQFF. CDR3 in DNA: TGCGCCAGCAGCCCACTAGCGGGAGGGCCCAATGAGCAGTTCTTC.

The chain employs TRBV7-9 and TRBJ1-3; D ambiguous. CDR3 length: 15 amino acids. V lost 5 bases and J 0 bases, leaving 11 bases between the germline ends. Germline assignment: CDR1 SEHNR and CDR2 FQNEAQ (reference sequence). The CDR3 coding sequence is TGTGCCAGCAGCCCCCGGGTGAACTCTGGAAACACCATATATTTT. Translation: CASSPRVNSGNTIYF.

The CDR3: CASSQDSGLAGDGETQYF. DNA for the CDR3: TGCGCCAGCAGCCAAGATTCGGGCTTAGCGGGAGATGGTGAGACCCAGTACTTC. This chain uses TRBV4-3 with TRBJ2-5, with 9 bases lining up with TRBD2. This CDR3 is 18 amino acids long. V was clipped by 0 bases and J by 5 bases; unmatched bases: 13. Germline CDR1 reads LGHNA; CDR2 reads YSLEER.

J is TRBJ2-7 and V is TRBV30, with a weak D call TRBD1 (6 bases). The CDR3 consists of 12 residues. V gave up 4 bases and J gave up 3 bases, with 10 bases separating them. From germline, CDR1 is GTSNPN and CDR2 SVGIG (reference sequence). CDR3 sequence: CAWMIGGYEQYF. CDR3 DNA sequence: TGTGCCTGGATGATAGGGGGCTACGAGCAGTACTTC.

Of note for this clone: The sample contains more than one DNA sequence encoding this CDR3. The chain combines TRBV27 with TRBJ2-1; D is possibly TRBD2 (6 bases). Germline CDR1 reads MNHEY; CDR2 reads SMNVEV (reference sequence). This CDR3 region has 13 residues. The V end was cut by 8 bases, the J end by 3 bases, with 11 bases between. CDR3 sequence: CASSLGGYNEQFF. The CDR3 nucleotides read TGTGCCAGCTCGCTCGGGGGCTACAATGAGCAGTTCTTC.

This clone was seen once. The chain couples TRBV7-9 to TRBJ2-3; 10 bases match TRBD2. The germline V gene encodes CDR1 SEHNR and CDR2 FQNEAQ (reference sequence). V trimming: 0 bases; J trimming: 8 bases; junction bases outside the gene matches: 8. The CDR3 loop spans 16 amino acids. The DNA for the CDR3 is TGTGCCAGCAGCTTAGCGGCTAGCGGGAGCTCTTTTACGCAGTATTTT. Translating it yields CASSLAASGSSFTQYF.

The gene calls are TRBV7-8 and TRBJ2-2, with D perhaps being TRBD1 or TRBD2 (6 bases each). CDR3 length: 16 amino acids. The V gene's germline CDR1 is SGHVS and CDR2 FQNEAQ. Trimming removed 4 bases at V and 0 bases at J, with 12 bases between. Written as DNA, the CDR3 is TGTGCCAGCAGCTCAAGAGGGGGGCCGAACACCGGGGAGCTGTTTTTT. Translating gives CASSSRGGPNTGELFF.

V is TRBV18 and J is TRBJ2-2, with 7 bases matching TRBD1. Germline CDR1 is KGHSH and CDR2 is LQKENI. The CDR3 has 17 amino acids. V dropped 0 bases and J dropped 0; count of bases not matched to a gene: 4. CDR3 nucleotide sequence: TGTGCCAGCTCACCACCGGGACAGATAGCGAACACCGGGGAGCTGTTTTTT. Amino acid sequence: CASSPPGQIANTGELFF.

The chain recombines TRBV6-5 with TRBJ2-7; 7 nucleotides agree with TRBD2. The CDR3 runs 13 residues. CDR1 is MNHEY and CDR2 is SVGAGI in the germline V gene. J lost 6 bases, V lost 0 bases, and 2 bases had no gene match. The CDR3, as DNA: TGTGCCAGCAGTTACTCAAGCGGGATCGAGCAGTACTTC. Protein sequence: CASSYSSGIEQYF.